This TCR beta chain was observed in a study of shared clonotypes between healthy human individuals. Points from the study as a whole: Between several donors, naive CD4 clonotypes were shared at a level of approximately 5%.

This CDR3 is built from 15 residues. Germline V CDR1 and CDR2: SNHLY, FYNNEI. Unmatched junction bases numbered 9, after V lost 4 bases and J lost 4 bases. Here immunoSEQ multiplex PCR was the method, and the copy in TCRdb shows in-frame clones only, minus some. There are over 1.4 million clones in the sample; 95% to 97% occur only once, and over 1% lies in the top ten. Subsets obtained from CD4+ cells comprised CD45RA+ naive and CD45RA-negative memory cells. Of note for this clone: What it binds is unknown.

The TCR was taken from a man aged 25 to 40 in good health. The chain has TRBV2 and TRBJ2-5, with 7 nucleotides matching TRBD2. The sequenced material came from naive CD4+ T cells sorted from blood. Subset specified: CD45RA+ positively selected. This chain's CDR3 is CASSVTAGVPETQYF. In DNA form, the CDR3 reads TGTGCCAGCAGTGTGACTGCGGGAGTCCCAGAGACCCAGTACTTC.